This T cell receptor beta chain was identified in a study of blood T cell repertoires in COVID-19. Trimming left V 2 bases short and J 0 bases short, with 8 bases between. The CDR3 loop spans 15 amino acids. The V gene's germline CDR1 is SNHLY and CDR2 FYNNEI. Only in-frame clones appear in the TCRdb table, and some are missing; sequencing was by immunoSEQ multiplex PCR. This sample has around 300,000 clones, with roughly 86% found just once. The TCR comes from a woman aged 18-29 years who had recovered from COVID-19. The V call is TRBV2, the J call TRBJ1-3; D unresolved. Material for sequencing was PBMCs or T cells enriched from blood (not recorded which). The chain's CDR3 is CASSESVYSGNTIYF. The CDR3 nucleotides read TGTGCCAGCAGTGAATCGGTCTACTCTGGAAACACCATATATTTT.